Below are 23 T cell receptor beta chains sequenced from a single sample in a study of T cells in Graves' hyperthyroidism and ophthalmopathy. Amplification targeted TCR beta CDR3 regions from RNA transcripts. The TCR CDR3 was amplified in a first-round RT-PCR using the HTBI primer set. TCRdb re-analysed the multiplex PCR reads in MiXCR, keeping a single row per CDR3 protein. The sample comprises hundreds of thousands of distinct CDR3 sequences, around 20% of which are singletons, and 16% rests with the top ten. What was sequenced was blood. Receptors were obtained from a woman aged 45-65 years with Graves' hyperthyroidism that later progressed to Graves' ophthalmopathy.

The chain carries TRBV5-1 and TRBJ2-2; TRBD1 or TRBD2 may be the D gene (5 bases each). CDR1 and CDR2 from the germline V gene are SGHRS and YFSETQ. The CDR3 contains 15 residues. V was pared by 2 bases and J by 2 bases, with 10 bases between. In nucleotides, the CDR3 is TGCGCCAGCAGCTTCGTCAGGGACAACACCGGGGAGCTGTTTTTT. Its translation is CASSFVRDNTGELFF.

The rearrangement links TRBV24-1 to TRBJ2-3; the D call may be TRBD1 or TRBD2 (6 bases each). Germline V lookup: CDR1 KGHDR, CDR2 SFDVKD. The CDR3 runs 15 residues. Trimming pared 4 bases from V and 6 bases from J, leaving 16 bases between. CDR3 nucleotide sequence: TGTGCCACCAGTGAAGGCCAGGGGAGGCACGATACGCAGTATTTT. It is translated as CATSEGQGRHDTQYF.

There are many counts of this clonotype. The CDR3 region has the DNA TGCAGTGGTAGGACTAGGAGCACAGATACGCAGTATTTT. As protein: CSGRTRSTDTQYF. The V and J genes are TRBV20-1 and TRBJ2-3; 7 bases agree with TRBD2. J lost 0 bases, V lost 7 bases, and 4 bases had no gene match. Per the germline V gene, CDR1 is DFQATT and CDR2 is SNEGSKA (reference sequence). The CDR3 totals 13 residues.

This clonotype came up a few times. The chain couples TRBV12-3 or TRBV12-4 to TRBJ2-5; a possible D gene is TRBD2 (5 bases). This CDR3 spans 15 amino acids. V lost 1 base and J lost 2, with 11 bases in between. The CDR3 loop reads CASSLGRTSQETQYF. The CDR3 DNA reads TGTGCCAGCAGTTTAGGTCGAACTAGTCAAGAGACCCAGTACTTC.

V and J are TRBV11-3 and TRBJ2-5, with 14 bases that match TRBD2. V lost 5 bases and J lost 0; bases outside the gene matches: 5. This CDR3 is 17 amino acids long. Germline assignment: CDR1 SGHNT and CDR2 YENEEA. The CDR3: CASSPGLAGEYQETQYF. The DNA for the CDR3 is TGTGCCAGCAGCCCGGGACTAGCGGGGGAGTACCAAGAGACCCAGTACTTC.

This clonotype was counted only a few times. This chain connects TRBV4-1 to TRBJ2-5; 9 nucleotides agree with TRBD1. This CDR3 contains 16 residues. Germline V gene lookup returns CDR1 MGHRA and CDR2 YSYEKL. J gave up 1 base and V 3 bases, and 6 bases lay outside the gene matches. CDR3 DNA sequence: TGCGCCAGCAGCCAGGGACAGGGACGGGGCCAAGAGACCCAGTACTTC. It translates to CASSQGQGRGQETQYF.

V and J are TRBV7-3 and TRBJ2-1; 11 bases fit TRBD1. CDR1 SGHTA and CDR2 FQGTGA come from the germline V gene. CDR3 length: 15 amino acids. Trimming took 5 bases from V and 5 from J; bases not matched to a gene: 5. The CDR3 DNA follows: TGTGCCAGCAGCGGGGACAGGGGGGATCACAATGAGCAGTTCTTC. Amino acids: CASSGDRGDHNEQFF.

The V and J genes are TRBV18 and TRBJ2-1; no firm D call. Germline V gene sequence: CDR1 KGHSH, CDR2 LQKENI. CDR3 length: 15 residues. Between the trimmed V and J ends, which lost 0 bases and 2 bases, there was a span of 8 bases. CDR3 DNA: TGTGCCAGCTCACCACCTTCGGGCCCCTACAATGAGCAGTTCTTC. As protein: CASSPPSGPYNEQFF.

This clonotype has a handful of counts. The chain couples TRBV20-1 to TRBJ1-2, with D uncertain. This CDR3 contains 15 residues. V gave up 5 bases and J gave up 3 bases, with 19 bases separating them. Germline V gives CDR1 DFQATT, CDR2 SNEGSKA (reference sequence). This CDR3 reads CSAVLPGFGDYGYTF. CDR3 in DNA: TGCAGTGCTGTATTACCGGGATTCGGGGACTATGGCTACACCTTC.

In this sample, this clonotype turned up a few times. DNA of the CDR3: TGTGCCAGTACCTTCTTCGACAGGGGGCCCCGTGGCACTGAAGCTTTCTTT. Translated: CASTFFDRGPRGTEAFF. The chain uses TRBV19 and TRBJ1-1, with 10 nucleotides matching TRBD1. This CDR3 has 17 amino acids. V lost 7 bases, J lost 4 bases, and 15 bases stayed unmatched. Germline V gives CDR1 LNHDA, CDR2 SQIVND (reference sequence).

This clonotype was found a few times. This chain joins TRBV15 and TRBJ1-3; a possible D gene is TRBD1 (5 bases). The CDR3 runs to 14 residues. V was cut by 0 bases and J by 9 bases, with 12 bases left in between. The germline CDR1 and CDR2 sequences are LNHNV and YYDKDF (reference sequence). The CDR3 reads CATSREARESTIYF. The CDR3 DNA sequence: TGTGCCACCAGCAGAGAGGCCAGGGAGTCCACCATATATTTT.

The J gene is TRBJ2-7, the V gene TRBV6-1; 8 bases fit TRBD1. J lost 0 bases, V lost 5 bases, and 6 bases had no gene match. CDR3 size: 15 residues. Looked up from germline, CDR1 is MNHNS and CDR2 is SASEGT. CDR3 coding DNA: TGTGCCAGCAGTCGAGGGACAGGCAACTCCTACGAGCAGTACTTC. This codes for CASSRGTGNSYEQYF.

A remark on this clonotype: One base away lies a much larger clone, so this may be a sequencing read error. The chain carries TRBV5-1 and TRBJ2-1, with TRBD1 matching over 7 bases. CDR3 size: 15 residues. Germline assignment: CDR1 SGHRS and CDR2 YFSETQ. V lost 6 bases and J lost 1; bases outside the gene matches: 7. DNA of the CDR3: TGCGCCAGCACCGAACAGGGGTATTCCTACAATGAGCAGTTCTTC. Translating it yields CASTEQGYSYNEQFF.

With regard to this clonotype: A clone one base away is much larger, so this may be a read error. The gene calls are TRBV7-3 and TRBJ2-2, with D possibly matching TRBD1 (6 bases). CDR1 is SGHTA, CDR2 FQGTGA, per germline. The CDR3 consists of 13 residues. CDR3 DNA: TGTGGCAGCAGCTCCCAGGGGCTCGGGGAGCTGTTTTTT. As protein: CGSSSQGLGELFF.

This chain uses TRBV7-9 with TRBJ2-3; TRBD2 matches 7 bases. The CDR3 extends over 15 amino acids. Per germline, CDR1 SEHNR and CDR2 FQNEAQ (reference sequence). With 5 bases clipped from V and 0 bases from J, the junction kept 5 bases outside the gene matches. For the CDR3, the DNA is TGTGCCAGCAGCGACGGGGGGTCCAGCACAGATACGCAGTATTTT. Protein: CASSDGGSSTDTQYF.

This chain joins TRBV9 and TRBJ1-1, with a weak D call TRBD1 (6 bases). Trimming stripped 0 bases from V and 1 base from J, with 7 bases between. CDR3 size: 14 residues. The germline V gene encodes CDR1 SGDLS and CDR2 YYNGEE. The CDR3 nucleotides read TGTGCCAGCAGCGTAGCAGGGGCGAACACTGAAGCTTTCTTT. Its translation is CASSVAGANTEAFF.

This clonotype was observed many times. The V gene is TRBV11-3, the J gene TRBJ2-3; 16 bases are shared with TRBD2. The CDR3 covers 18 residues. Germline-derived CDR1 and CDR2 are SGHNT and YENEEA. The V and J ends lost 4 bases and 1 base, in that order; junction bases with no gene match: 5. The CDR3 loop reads CASSSGTSGGAGTDTQYF. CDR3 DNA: TGTGCCAGCAGCTCCGGGACTAGCGGGGGGGCTGGCACAGATACGCAGTATTTT.

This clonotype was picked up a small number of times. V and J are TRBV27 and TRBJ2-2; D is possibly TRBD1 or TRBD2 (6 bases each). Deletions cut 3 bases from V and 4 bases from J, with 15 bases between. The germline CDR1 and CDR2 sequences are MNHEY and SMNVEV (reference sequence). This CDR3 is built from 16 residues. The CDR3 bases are TGTGCCAGCAGTTTTTACGGGGGCGTGGGCACCGGGGAGCTGTTTTTT. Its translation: CASSFYGGVGTGELFF.

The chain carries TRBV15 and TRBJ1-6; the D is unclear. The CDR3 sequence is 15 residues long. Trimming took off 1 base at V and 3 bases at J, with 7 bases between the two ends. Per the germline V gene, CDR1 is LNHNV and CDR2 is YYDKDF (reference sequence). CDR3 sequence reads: CATSRGGLYNSPLHF. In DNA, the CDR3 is TGTGCCACCAGCAGAGGGGGTCTCTATAATTCACCCCTCCACTTT.

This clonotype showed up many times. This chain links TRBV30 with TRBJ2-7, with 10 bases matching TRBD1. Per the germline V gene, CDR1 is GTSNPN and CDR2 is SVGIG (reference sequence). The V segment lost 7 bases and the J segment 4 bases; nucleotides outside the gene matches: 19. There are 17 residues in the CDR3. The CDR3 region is CASSGTGERSRFYEQYF. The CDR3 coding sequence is TGTGCCTCGTCCGGGACAGGGGAACGATCGCGGTTTTACGAGCAGTACTTC.

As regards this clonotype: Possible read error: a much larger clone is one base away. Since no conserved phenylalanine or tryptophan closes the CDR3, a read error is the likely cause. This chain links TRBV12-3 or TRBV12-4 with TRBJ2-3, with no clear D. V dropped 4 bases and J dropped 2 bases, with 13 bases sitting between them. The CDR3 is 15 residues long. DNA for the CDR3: TGTGCCAGCAGTTATAACGGGTTTCCCACAGATACGCAGTATTGT. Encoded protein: CASSYNGFPTDTQYC.

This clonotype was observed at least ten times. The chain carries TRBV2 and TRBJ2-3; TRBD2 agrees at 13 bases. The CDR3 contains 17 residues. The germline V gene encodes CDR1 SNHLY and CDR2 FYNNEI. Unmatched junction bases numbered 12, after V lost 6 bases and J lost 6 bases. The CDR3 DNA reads TGTGCCAGCAGCGACTTGGGGACTAGCGGGAAATGGGATACGCAGTATTTT. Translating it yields CASSDLGTSGKWDTQYF.

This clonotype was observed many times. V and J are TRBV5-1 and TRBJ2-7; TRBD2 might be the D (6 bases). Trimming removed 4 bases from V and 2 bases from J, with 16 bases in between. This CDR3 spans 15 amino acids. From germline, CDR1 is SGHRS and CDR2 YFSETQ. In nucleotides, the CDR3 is TGCGCCAGCAGCGGGGGGACCCGAGACCCCTACGAGCAGTACTTC. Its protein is CASSGGTRDPYEQYF. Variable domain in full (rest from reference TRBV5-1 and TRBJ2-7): KAGVTQTPRYLIKTRGQQVTLSCSPISGHRSVSWYQQTPGQGLQFLFEYFSETQRNKGNFPGRFSGRQFSNSRSEMNVSTLELGDSALYLCASSGGTRDPYEQYFGPGTRLTVT.